This paragraph covers one TCR beta chain sequence. Antigen specificity is unknown. The data are from a study of blood T cells in healthy people across ages. Germline CDR1 and CDR2: SGHAT and FQNNGV. J lost 9 bases, V lost 2 bases, and 16 bases had no gene match. The CDR3 is made up of 17 amino acids. A sample-barcoded 5' primer and a J-beta primer mix were used in a second PCR of about 7 to 12 cycles. Carrying 12 random nucleotides, a template-switch adaptor labeled each individual cDNA molecule. TCRdb itself ran the 5' RACE reads through MiXCR, one entry per CDR3 protein. The sample holds 1.6 million or so distinct CDR3 sequences, roughly 32% seen once. Overall study findings and caveats: CMV infection status of these donors was not known. Estimated diversity across one million T cells was deemed an underestimate. Older individuals had lower TCR beta diversity per million T cells (the decline was roughly linear).

This chain connects TRBV11-2 to TRBJ2-3; 8 bases map to TRBD2. Material for sequencing was blood. The sequence was obtained from a young woman in good health. The DNA for the CDR3 is TGTGCCAGCAGCTTAATATGGGGTAGCGGGGTCCCGGAGACGCAGTATTTT. Protein sequence: CASSLIWGSGVPETQYF.